The 21 T cell receptor beta chains in this list originate from one sample, sequenced in a study of T cell responses to AZD1222 COVID-19 vaccine (dated by TCRdb to the early 2020s). The library was generated by the immunoSEQ multiplex PCR assay. TCRdb took over this immuneACCESS table, retaining in-frame rearrangements with V and J assigned. Such tables are incomplete; in checked studies, under half of the missing clones stem from an unresolved V gene, and the remainder is unexplained. This sample comprises 120,000 to 150,000 clones, 88% of them detected only once. The biggest ten clones account for roughly 5.2% of the sample. Interpreted using the paper, the time point label stands for: about 28 days (+/-7) after the second vaccine dose. The sample's treatment or condition label is to be understood as: meningococcal conjugate vaccine given as trial control. This material consisted of peripheral blood, taken 28 days after the second dose of the MenACWY control vaccine. The source of these receptors is an adult who received the MenACWY meningococcal vaccine as a control.

The V call is TRBV6-1, the J call TRBJ1-1; 8 nucleotides line up with TRBD1. This CDR3 has 16 residues. J lost 0 bases, V lost 4 bases, and 7 bases had no gene match. Germline assignment: CDR1 MNHNS and CDR2 SASEGT. The CDR3 loop is CASSVRQGHMNTEAFF. The CDR3 DNA reads as TGTGCCAGCAGTGTAAGACAGGGGCACATGAACACTGAAGCTTTCTTT.

V gene TRBV7-2 combines with J gene TRBJ1-5; D perhaps matches TRBD1 (6 bases). The CDR3 runs to 13 residues. Germline CDR1 is SGHTA and CDR2 is FQGNSA. Deletions cut 2 bases from V and 6 bases from J, with 8 bases between. This chain's CDR3 is CASSLRDTQPQHF. The CDR3 nucleotides read TGTGCCAGCAGCTTAAGGGACACTCAGCCCCAGCATTTT.

The gene calls are TRBV3-1 (or the pseudogene TRBV3-2) and TRBJ1-5; D possibly corresponds to TRBD1 (5 bases). Germline CDR1 LGHDT, CDR2 YNNKEL (reference sequence). The CDR3 spans 15 residues. V was clipped by 4 bases and J by 5 bases, with 15 bases between them. CDR3 coding DNA: TGTGCCAGCAGCCTGAGGGACCTTGGGGATCAGCCCCAGCATTTT. It specifies CASSLRDLGDQPQHF.

This chain uses TRBV3-1 (or the pseudogene TRBV3-2) with TRBJ2-7; 8 bases fit TRBD2. This CDR3 spans 15 amino acids. Germline CDR1 LGHDT, CDR2 YNNKEL (reference sequence). V dropped 1 base and J dropped 5; count of bases not matched to a gene: 7. CDR3 amino acids: CASSQGWTSHHEQYF. CDR3 coding DNA: TGTGCCAGCAGCCAAGGTTGGACTAGCCACCACGAGCAGTACTTC.

This CDR3 is CASSRGQGGEQYF. CDR3 DNA sequence: TGTGCCAGCAGCCGCGGACAGGGTGGCGAGCAGTACTTC. The V and J genes are TRBV11-2 and TRBJ2-7; 8 bases fit TRBD1. The CDR3 contains 13 residues. Trimming removed 5 bases from V and 6 bases from J; junction bases left unmatched: 6. Per the germline V gene, CDR1 is SGHAT and CDR2 is FQNNGV.

The chain couples TRBV4-3 to TRBJ1-1; a weak D match, TRBD1 (5 bases). Germline values: CDR1 LGHNA, CDR2 YSLEER. This CDR3 has 12 amino acids. Trimming stripped 0 bases from V and 11 bases from J, with 10 bases between. Here the CDR3 DNA reads TGCGCCAGCAGCCAAGATGGGGGAGGGGCTTTCTTT. Protein: CASSQDGGGAFF.

The chain combines TRBV7-2 with TRBJ2-1; perhaps TRBD1 as D (6 bases). There are 19 residues in the CDR3. Germline V lookup: CDR1 SGHTA, CDR2 FQGNSA. Trimming took 2 bases from V and 0 from J, leaving 20 bases between them. The CDR3 coding sequence is TGTGCCAGCAGCTTAAAGGTTATACTTGGACAGAGCTCCTACAATGAGCAGTTCTTC. Amino acids: CASSLKVILGQSSYNEQFF.

The rearrangement links TRBV5-4 to TRBJ1-3, with 9 bases that match TRBD1. V gave up 5 bases and J gave up 0 bases; unmatched junction bases: 12. CDR3 length: 18 residues. Germline-derived CDR1 and CDR2 are SGHNT and YYREEE (reference sequence). CDR3 loop: CASRYGTGSRDSGNTIYF. In nucleotides, the CDR3 is TGTGCCAGCAGATACGGGACAGGGAGTAGAGACTCTGGAAACACCATATATTTT. The variable domain in full, completed from reference TRBV5-4 and TRBJ1-3, reads ETGVTQSPTHLIKTRGQQVTLRCSSQSGHNTVSWYQQALGQGPQFIFQYYREEENGRGNFPPRFSGLQFPNYSSELNVNALELDDSALYLCASRYGTGSRDSGNTIYFGEGSWLTVV.

The chain employs TRBV6-2 or TRBV6-3 and TRBJ1-1; 9 nucleotides agree with TRBD1. The CDR3 consists of 13 residues. Looked up from germline, CDR1 is MNHEY and CDR2 is SVGEGT. Unmatched junction bases numbered 6, after V lost 5 bases and J lost 8 bases. The CDR3 nucleotides are TGTGCCAGCAGTAACGGACAGGGGACGGAAGCTTTCTTT. Its translation is CASSNGQGTEAFF.

V gene TRBV24-1 combines with J gene TRBJ2-1; 8 bases align to TRBD1. With 4 bases clipped from V and 9 bases from J, the junction kept 13 bases outside the gene matches. The V gene's germline CDR1 is KGHDR and CDR2 SFDVKD. This CDR3 contains 16 residues. CDR3 in DNA: TGTGCCACCAGTGACACCGTGGGGGCCACAGGGGGTGAGCAGTTCTTC. Amino acid sequence: CATSDTVGATGGEQFF.

The chain couples TRBV28 to TRBJ2-2, with 9 bases that match TRBD1. J lost 5 bases, V lost 8 bases, and 12 bases had no gene match. The CDR3 loop spans 16 amino acids. From germline, CDR1 is MDHEN and CDR2 SYDVKM. The chain's CDR3 is CASQSPGQGMTGELFF. CDR3 in DNA: TGTGCCAGCCAATCACCGGGACAGGGAATGACCGGGGAGCTGTTTTTT.

The chain uses TRBV5-4 and TRBJ1-1; D uncertain. The CDR3 contains 12 residues. Trimming removed 1 base from V and 4 bases from J, with 5 bases in between. Germline CDR1 SGHNT, CDR2 YYREEE (reference sequence). CDR3 protein: CASSLFGTEAFF. The DNA for the CDR3 is TGTGCCAGCAGCTTGTTTGGCACTGAAGCTTTCTTT.

The chain carries TRBV27 and TRBJ1-2; D is possibly TRBD1 (6 bases). The CDR3 spans 15 residues. V lost 2 bases and J lost 6, with 16 bases in between. Germline V lookup: CDR1 MNHEY, CDR2 SMNVEV (reference sequence). The CDR3 sequence is CASSLQGPQINGYTF. CDR3 bases: TGTGCCAGCAGTTTACAGGGGCCCCAGATCAATGGCTACACCTTC.

V usage is TRBV11-1 and J usage is TRBJ2-7, with TRBD1 as a possible D gene (6 bases). CDR3 length: 12 residues. The germline V gene encodes CDR1 SGHAT and CDR2 FQDESV (reference sequence). Deletions cut 5 bases from V and 6 bases from J, with 11 bases between. The CDR3 DNA sequence: TGTGCCAGCAGCGAAACAGGGTCCGAGCAGTACTTC. Translation gives CASSETGSEQYF.

The rearrangement links TRBV18 to TRBJ2-5; D possibly corresponds to TRBD1 (6 bases). Germline V gene sequence: CDR1 KGHSH, CDR2 LQKENI. The CDR3 is 17 residues long. The ends were cut back, 6 bases at V and 4 bases at J, with 24 bases in the middle. CDR3: CASSRRRGDSKGETQYF. The CDR3 DNA reads as TGTGCCAGCTCCCGCCGCAGGGGCGATTCGAAAGGAGAGACCCAGTACTTC. The complete variable domain, with remaining parts taken from reference TRBV18 and TRBJ2-5, reads NAGVMQNPRHLVRRRGQEARLRCSPMKGHSHVYWYRQLPEEGLKFMVYLQKENIIDESGMPKERFSAEFPKEGPSILRIQQVVRGDSAAYFCASSRRRGDSKGETQYFGPGTRLLVL.

The V and J genes are TRBV15 and TRBJ2-3, with 11 positions matching TRBD2. V shed 0 bases, J shed 1 base, and the junction held 3 bases outside the gene matches. Germline CDR1 and CDR2: LNHNV and YYDKDF (reference sequence). This CDR3 is built from 17 residues. The CDR3 DNA follows: TGTGCCACCAGCAGAGAGAAACTAGCGGGGGGCACAGATACGCAGTATTTT. Amino acid sequence: CATSREKLAGGTDTQYF.

The chain uses TRBV4-1 and TRBJ2-5, with 7 nucleotides matching TRBD2. The CDR3 consists of 15 residues. J was trimmed by 4 bases and V by 4 bases; bases with no gene match: 9. Germline V gives CDR1 MGHRA, CDR2 YSYEKL. CDR3 protein: CASSRGSQGAETQYF. CDR3 coding DNA: TGCGCCAGCAGCCGCGGGAGCCAAGGGGCAGAGACCCAGTACTTC.

The CDR3 coding sequence is TGTGCCAGCAGCCAGACCACAGGGGCCTTTGGTTCACCCCTCCACTTT. Residues: CASSQTTGAFGSPLHF. The chain recombines TRBV9 with TRBJ1-6; 7 bases fit TRBD1. CDR3 length equals 16 residues. CDR1 and CDR2 from the germline V gene are SGDLS and YYNGEE. Unmatched junction bases numbered 13, after V lost 4 bases and J lost 9 bases.

The genes are TRBV20-1 and TRBJ1-2; D ambiguous. CDR3 length: 13 residues. Germline CDR1 DFQATT, CDR2 SNEGSKA (reference sequence). Trimming removed 3 bases from V and 4 bases from J, with 12 bases in between. CDR3 in amino acids: CSASGGLGYGYTF. CDR3 in DNA: TGCAGTGCTAGTGGAGGGCTAGGCTATGGCTACACCTTC.

The chain recombines TRBV6-2 or TRBV6-3 with TRBJ2-7, with 9 bases identical to TRBD2. The CDR3 spans 14 residues. Germline V gene lookup returns CDR1 MNHEY and CDR2 SVGEGT. Trimming at V came to 4 bases and at J to 2 bases, leaving 3 bases not matched to a gene. Here the CDR3 reads CASSFSGGTYEQYF. The CDR3 DNA reads TGTGCCAGCAGTTTTAGCGGGGGAACCTACGAGCAGTACTTC.

The genes are TRBV19 and TRBJ1-4; D possibly corresponds to TRBD1 (6 bases). From germline, CDR1 is LNHDA and CDR2 SQIVND (reference sequence). V lost 6 bases to trimming and J lost 3 bases, with 17 bases between them. This CDR3 comprises 16 residues. As DNA, the CDR3 is TGTGCCAGTAGCCTAGAGGGGGTGAGGGCTAATGAAAAACTGTTTTTT. This encodes CASSLEGVRANEKLFF.